This TCR beta chain was captured in a study of molecular identifiers for immune sequencing clone quantification. Study-level results: Clones that had above 20 RNA copies took up over 98% of effector molecules but under 1% in naive cells.

The CDR3 contains 18 residues. CDR1 LGHNA and CDR2 YSLEER come from the germline V gene. Remarks on this clonotype: As yet, its antigen is unknown. A much larger clone differs by one base, so this may be a read error.

TCRdb reanalysed the PCR reads using MiXCR and keeps one entry per CDR3 protein. The sample lists about 35,000 distinct CDR3 sequences; about a fifth were seen once. The chain has TRBV4-3 and TRBJ2-3; 13 bases fit TRBD2. This receptor was taken from a human donor in good health. Some libraries in this study had Jurkat cell RNA spiked in. What was sequenced was naive CD8+ T cells from blood, with Jurkat cell RNA spiked in. The subset denotes: FACS-sorted CD8+CD4-CCR7+CD45RA+ naive T cells. The chain's CDR3 is CAGSQVLGTSGITDTQYF. CDR3 nucleotides: TGCGCCGGCAGCCAAGTGCTAGGGACTAGCGGGATCACAGATACGCAGTATTTT.